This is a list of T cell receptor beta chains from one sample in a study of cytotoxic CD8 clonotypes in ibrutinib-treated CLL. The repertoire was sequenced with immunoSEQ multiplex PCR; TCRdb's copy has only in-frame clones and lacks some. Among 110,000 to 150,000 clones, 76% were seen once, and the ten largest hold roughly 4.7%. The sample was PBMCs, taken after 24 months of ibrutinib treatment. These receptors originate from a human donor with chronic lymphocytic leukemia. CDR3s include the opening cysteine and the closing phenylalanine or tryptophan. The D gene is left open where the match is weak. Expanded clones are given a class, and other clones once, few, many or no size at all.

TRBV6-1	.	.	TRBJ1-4	TGTGCCGGCTCGGGGGGGCCGATTAATGAAAAACTGTTTTTT	CAGSGGPINEKLFF
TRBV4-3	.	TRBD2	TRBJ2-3	TGCGCCAGCAGCCAGCTAGCGGTTAGGGATACGCAGTATTTT	CASSQLAVRDTQYF
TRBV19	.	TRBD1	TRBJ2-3	TGTGCCAGTGTGGAGAGGGGGCTCGGAGATACGCAGTATTTT	CASVERGLGDTQYF
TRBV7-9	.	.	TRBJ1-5	TGTGCCAGCAGCTTCGGCGGGGGAGTAGGTCAGCCCCAGCATTTT	CASSFGGGVGQPQHF
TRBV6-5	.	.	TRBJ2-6	TGTGCCAGCACACAACAGGGTCCCGGGGCCAACGTCCTGACTTTC	CASTQQGPGANVLTF
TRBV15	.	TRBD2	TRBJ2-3	TGTGCCACCAGCAGAGGTAGCGGGGGGGCAGGCCCAGATACGCAGTATTTT	CATSRGSGGAGPDTQYF
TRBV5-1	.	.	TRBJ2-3	TGCGCCAGCAGCTTGGTTCGGGATACGCAGTATTTT	CASSLVRDTQYF
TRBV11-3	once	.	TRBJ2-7	TGTGCCAGCAGCGCGGGCCCCCTCTACGAGCAGTACTTC	CASSAGPLYEQYF
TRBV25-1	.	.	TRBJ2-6	TGTGCCAGCAGTGGTCCTTTCGGTGGGGCCAACGTCCTGACTTTC	CASSGPFGGANVLTF
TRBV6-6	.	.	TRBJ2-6	TGTGCCAGCAGTTGGGGGTCTGGGGCCAACGTCCTGACTTTC	CASSWGSGANVLTF
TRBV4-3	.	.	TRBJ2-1	TGCGCCAGCAGCCAAGCCACGGGAGAGTACAATGAGCAGTTCTTC	CASSQATGEYNEQFF
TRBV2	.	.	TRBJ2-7	TGTGCCAGCAGTGAGGGGCAGTGGTACTTC	CASSEGQWYF
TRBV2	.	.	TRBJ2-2	TGTGCCAGCACGGACAGAAGCACCGGGGAGCTGTTTTTT	CASTDRSTGELFF
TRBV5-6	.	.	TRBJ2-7	TGTGCCAGCAGCTTTCCCAGCACCTACGAGCAGTACTTC	CASSFPSTYEQYF
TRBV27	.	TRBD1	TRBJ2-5	TGTGCCACCGCTTTGGACAGGGGGCTGGAGACCCAGTACTTC	CATALDRGLETQYF
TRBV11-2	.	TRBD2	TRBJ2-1	TGTGCCAGCAGCGCAGGGAGGGGAAGGGGAGCACACAATGAGCAGTTCTTC	CASSAGRGRGAHNEQFF
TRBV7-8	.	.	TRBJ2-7	TGTGCCAGCAGCTCGGGTCCGGGGAACTACGAGCAGTACTTC	CASSSGPGNYEQYF
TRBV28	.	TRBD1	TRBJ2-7	TGTGCCAGCAAGGGCCTCGACAGGGGGCGTTTTGTCCACGAGCAGTACTTC	CASKGLDRGRFVHEQYF
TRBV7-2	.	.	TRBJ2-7	TGTGCCACCGGACGGAACTCCTACGAGCAGTACTTC	CATGRNSYEQYF
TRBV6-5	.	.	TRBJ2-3	TGTGCCAGCAGTCCCCGAGGCAAGGATACGCAGTATTTT	CASSPRGKDTQYF
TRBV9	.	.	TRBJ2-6	TGTGCCAGCAGCGTTTCCGGGGCCAACGTCCTGACTTTC	CASSVSGANVLTF
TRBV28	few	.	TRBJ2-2	TGTGCCAGCAGTCCCCCCGTCGGGGAGCTGTTTTTT	CASSPPVGELFF
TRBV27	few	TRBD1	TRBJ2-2	TGTGCCAGCAGTAGGGACAGCGGTGGGGGCACCGGGGAGCTGTTTTTT	CASSRDSGGGTGELFF
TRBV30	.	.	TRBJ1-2	TGTGCCTGGAGTGTAGGGACCAACCCGCGGGGCTACACCTTC	CAWSVGTNPRGYTF
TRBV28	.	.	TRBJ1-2	TGTGCCAGCAGTTTGGGGGGGACTGCCATTAGGGGCTACACCTTC	CASSLGGTAIRGYTF
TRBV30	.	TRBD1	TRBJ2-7	TGTGCCTGGGCGGACAGGGGGAAGTTTTGGGACTACGAGCAGTACTTC	CAWADRGKFWDYEQYF
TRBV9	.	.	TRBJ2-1	TGTGCCAGCGGTGGGAATGAGCAGTTCTTC	CASGGNEQFF
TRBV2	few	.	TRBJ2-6	TGTGCCAGCAGTGTTGGGGGCTCTGGGGCCAACGTCCTGACTTTC	CASSVGGSGANVLTF
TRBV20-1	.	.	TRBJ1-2	TGCAGTGCTACACCGGACTATGGCTACACCTTC	CSATPDYGYTF
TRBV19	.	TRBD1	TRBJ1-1	TGTGCCAGTAATCCACAGGGGGCGCTTCCTTTCTTT	CASNPQGALPFF
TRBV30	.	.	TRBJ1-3	TGTGCCTGGTACCACAGGGTTGGAAACACCATATATTTT	CAWYHRVGNTIYF
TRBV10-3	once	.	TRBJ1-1	TGTGCCATCAGTGAGCCAGACCTGGGGTGGCCTGAAGCTTTCTTT	CAISEPDLGWPEAFF
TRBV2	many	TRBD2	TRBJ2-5	TGTGCCAGCAAGCGGGGGGGGAGAGAGACCCAGTACTTC	CASKRGGRETQYF
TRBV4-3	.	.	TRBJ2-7	TGCGCCAGCAGCCTCCGCCGGACCGCCTCCTACGAGCAGTACTTC	CASSLRRTASYEQYF
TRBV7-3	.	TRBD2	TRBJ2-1	TGTGCCAGCAGCTTAAGGGCCCAGTGGGGGAGGGTCGGTGAGCAGTTCTTC	CASSLRAQWGRVGEQFF
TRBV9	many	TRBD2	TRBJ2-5	TGTGCCAGCAGCCCCCCGGGACTAGCGGGAGAGACCCAGTACTTC	CASSPPGLAGETQYF
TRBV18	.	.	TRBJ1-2	TGTGCCAGCTCAAGGGCAGACGCCGATGGCTACACCTTC	CASSRADADGYTF
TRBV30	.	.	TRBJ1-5	TGTGCCTGGAGTCGGGGGCACATTGGCCAGCCCCAGCATTTT	CAWSRGHIGQPQHF
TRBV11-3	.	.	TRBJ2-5	TGTGCCAGCAGCTTATCGTTCCGCGGGGCCCAGTACTTC	CASSLSFRGAQYF
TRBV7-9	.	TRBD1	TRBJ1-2	TGTGCCAGCAGCTTAGCGGGGACAGGGCGGGAAGTCTACACCTTC	CASSLAGTGREVYTF
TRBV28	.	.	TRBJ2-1	TGTGCCAGCAGTTTCAGGTCGGGCAAGGGGAGCAATGAGCAGTTCTTC	CASSFRSGKGSNEQFF
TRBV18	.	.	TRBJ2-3	TGTGCCAGCTCATCGGTTAGCGGCTCTGGCACAGATACGCAGTATTTT	CASSSVSGSGTDTQYF
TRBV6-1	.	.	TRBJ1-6	TGTGCCAGCAGTGAGCTCCTGGGAAATTCACCCCTCCACTTT	CASSELLGNSPLHF
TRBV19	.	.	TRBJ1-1	TGTGCCAGTAGTATAGACGACACTGGGAGAAGGGCTTTCTTT	CASSIDDTGRRAFF
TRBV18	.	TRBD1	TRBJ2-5	TGTGCCAGCTCACCCCGCCGACAGGGACAAGGGGAGACCCAGTACTTC	CASSPRRQGQGETQYF
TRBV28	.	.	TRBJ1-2	TGTGCCAGCAGTTTATTCCCCAGTTGGGGGGCCTATGGCTACACCTTC	CASSLFPSWGAYGYTF
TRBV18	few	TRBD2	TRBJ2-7	TGTGCCAGCTCCGGCCCCCGAGGGAGCGGGAGCTCCTACGAGCAGTACTTC	CASSGPRGSGSSYEQYF
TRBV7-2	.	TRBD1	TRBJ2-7	TGTGCCAGCAGCCCCACAGCAGGACAGGGCTACGAGCAGTACTTC	CASSPTAGQGYEQYF
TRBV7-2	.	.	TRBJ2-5	TGTGCCAGCAGCCCCCGGGGCCAAGAGACCCAGTACTTC	CASSPRGQETQYF
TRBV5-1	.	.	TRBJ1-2	TGCGCCAGCAGCCCTATTCCACAGGGTAGGGCTAACTATGGCTACACCTTC	CASSPIPQGRANYGYTF
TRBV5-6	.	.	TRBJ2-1	TGTGCCAGCAGTACTCGGGGACACTACAATGAGCAGTTCTTC	CASSTRGHYNEQFF
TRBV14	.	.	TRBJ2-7	TGTGCCAGCAGCCAAGAGTGGGGCGAGCAGTACTTC	CASSQEWGEQYF
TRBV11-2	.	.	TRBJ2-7	TGTGCCAGCAGCTTAGAGTACCACGAGCAGTACTTC	CASSLEYHEQYF
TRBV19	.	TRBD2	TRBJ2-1	TGTGCCACCGCACGCCGGGCGGGGGGGGGCAATGAGCAGTTCTTC	CATARRAGGGNEQFF